The clone carrying this T cell receptor beta chain was detected ten times or more. Its target is not known. This record belongs to a study of molecular identifiers for immune sequencing clone quantification. Study-wide points: It was shown that clones above 20 RNA copies held over 98% of effector molecules, but under 1% in naive cells.

TCRdb reprocessed the PCR reads with MiXCR, giving one entry per CDR3 protein. The sample contains 40,000 to 50,000 distinct CDR3 sequences, around 21% of which appear only once. Trimming cost V 1 base and J 3 bases, with 13 bases left between them. Germline CDR1 SEHNR, CDR2 FQNEAQ (reference sequence). CDR3 size: 15 residues. The TCR was taken from a human donor in good health. Some libraries in this study had Jurkat cell RNA spiked in. The chain recombines TRBV7-9 with TRBJ2-7; D call uncertain. The sequenced material came from naive CD8+ T cells from blood, with Jurkat cell RNA spiked in. Subset given: FACS-sorted CD8+CD4-CCR7+CD45RA+ naive T cells. The CDR3 DNA reads TGTGCCAGCAGCTTAGGGGCCCGCGAAGGCTACGAGCAGTACTTC. It yields the protein CASSLGAREGYEQYF.